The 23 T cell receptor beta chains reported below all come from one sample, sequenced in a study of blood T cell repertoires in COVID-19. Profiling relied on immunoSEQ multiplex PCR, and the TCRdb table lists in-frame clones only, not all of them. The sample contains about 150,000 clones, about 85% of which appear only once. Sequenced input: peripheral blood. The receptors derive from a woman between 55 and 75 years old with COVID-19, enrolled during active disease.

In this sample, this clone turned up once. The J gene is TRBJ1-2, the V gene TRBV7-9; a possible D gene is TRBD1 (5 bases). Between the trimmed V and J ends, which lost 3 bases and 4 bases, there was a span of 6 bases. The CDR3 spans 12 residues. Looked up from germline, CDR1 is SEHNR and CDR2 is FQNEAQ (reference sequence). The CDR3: CASSFTGYGYTF. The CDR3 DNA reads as TGTGCCAGCAGCTTTACAGGCTATGGCTACACCTTC. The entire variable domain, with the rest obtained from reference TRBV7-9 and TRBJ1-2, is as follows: DTGVSQNPRHKITKRGQNVTFRCDPISEHNRLYWYRQTLGQGPEFLTYFQNEAQLEKSRLLSDRFSAERPKGSFSTLEIQRTEQGDSAMYLCASSFTGYGYTFGSGTRLTVV.

The chain's CDR3 is CASSASPKGMNSNQPQHF. The CDR3 DNA is TGTGCCAGCTCAGCGTCCCCTAAGGGGATGAATAGCAATCAGCCCCAGCATTTT. The rearrangement uses TRBV18 and TRBJ1-5; tentatively, D is TRBD1 (5 bases). The CDR3 runs to 18 residues. With 5 bases removed from V and 0 bases from J, the gap between germline ends came to 20 bases. The V gene's germline CDR1 is KGHSH and CDR2 LQKENI.

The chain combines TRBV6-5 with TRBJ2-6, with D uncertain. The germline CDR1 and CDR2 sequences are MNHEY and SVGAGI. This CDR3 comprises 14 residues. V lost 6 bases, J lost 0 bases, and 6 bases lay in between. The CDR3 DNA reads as TGTGCCAGCAGATCTATCTCTGGGGCCAACGTCCTGACTTTC. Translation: CASRSISGANVLTF.

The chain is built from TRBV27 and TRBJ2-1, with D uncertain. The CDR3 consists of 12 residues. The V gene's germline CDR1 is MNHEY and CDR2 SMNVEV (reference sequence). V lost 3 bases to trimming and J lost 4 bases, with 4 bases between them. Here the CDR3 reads CASSFRYNEQFF. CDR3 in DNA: TGTGCCAGCAGTTTTCGTTACAATGAGCAGTTCTTC.

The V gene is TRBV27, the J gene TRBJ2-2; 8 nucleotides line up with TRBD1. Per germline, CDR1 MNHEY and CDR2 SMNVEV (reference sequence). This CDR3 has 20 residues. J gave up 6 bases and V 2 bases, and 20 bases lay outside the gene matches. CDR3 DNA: TGTGCCAGCAGTTTACGCCCTTGGATTCGAGTACAGGGGGTGCCCGGGGAGCTGTTTTTT. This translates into CASSLRPWIRVQGVPGELFF.

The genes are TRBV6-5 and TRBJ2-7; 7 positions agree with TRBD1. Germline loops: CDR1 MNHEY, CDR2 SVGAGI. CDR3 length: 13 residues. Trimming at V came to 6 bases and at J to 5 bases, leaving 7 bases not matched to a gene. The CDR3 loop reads CASRRDRVDEQYF. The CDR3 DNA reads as TGTGCCAGCAGACGCGACAGGGTGGACGAGCAGTACTTC.

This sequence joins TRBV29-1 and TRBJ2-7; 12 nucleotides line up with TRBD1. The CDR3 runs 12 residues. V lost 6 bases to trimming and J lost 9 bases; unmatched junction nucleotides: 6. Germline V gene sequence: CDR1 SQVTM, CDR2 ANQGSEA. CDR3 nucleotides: TGCAGCGTCCGGGACAGGGGGCAAGGGCAGTACTTC. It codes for CSVRDRGQGQYF.

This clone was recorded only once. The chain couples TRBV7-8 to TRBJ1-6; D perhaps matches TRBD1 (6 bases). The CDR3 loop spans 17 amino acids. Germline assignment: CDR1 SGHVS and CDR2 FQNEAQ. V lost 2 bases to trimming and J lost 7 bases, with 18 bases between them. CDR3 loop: CASSLLFGGDLNSPLHF. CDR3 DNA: TGTGCCAGCAGCTTATTATTTGGGGGCGATCTAAATTCACCCCTCCACTTT.

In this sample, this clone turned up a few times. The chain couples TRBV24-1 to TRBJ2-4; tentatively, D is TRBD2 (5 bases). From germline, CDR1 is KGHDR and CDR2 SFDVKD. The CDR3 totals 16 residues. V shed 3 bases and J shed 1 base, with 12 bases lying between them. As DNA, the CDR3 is TGTGCCACCAGTGATCAAAAGGGCGGGGCCAAAAACATTCAGTACTTC. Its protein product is CATSDQKGGAKNIQYF.

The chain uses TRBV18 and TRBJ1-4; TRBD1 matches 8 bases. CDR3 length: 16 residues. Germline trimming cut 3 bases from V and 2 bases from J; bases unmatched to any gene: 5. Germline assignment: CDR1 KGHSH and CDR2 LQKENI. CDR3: CASSPSRQGTNEKLFF. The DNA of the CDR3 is TGTGCCAGCTCACCCTCCCGACAGGGGACTAATGAAAAACTGTTTTTT.

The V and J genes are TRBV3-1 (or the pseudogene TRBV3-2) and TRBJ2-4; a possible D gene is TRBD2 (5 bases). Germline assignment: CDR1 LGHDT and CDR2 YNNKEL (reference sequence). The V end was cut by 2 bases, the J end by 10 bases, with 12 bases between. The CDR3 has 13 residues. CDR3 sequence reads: CASSQSSGPIQYF. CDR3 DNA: TGTGCCAGCAGCCAATCGAGCGGCCCAATTCAGTACTTC.

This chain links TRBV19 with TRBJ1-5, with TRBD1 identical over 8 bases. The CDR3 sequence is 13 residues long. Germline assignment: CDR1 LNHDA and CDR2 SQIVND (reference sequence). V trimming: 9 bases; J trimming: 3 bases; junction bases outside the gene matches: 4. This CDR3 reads CASRTGYNQPQHF. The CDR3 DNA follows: TGTGCCAGCAGGACAGGGTACAATCAGCCCCAGCATTTT.

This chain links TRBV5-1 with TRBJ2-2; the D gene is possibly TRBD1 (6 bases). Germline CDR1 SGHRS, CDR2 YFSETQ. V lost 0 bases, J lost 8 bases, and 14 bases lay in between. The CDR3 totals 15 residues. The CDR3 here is CASSLAPGTGGELFF. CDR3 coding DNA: TGCGCCAGCAGCTTGGCCCCCGGAACAGGGGGGGAGCTGTTTTTT.

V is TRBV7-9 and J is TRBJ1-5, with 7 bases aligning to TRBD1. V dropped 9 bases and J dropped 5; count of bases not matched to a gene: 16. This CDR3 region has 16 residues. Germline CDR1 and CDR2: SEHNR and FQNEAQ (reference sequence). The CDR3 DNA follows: TGTGCCAGTAGCGGGGGATCAGGGGGAGCCGATCAGCCCCAGCATTTT. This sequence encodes CASSGGSGGADQPQHF.

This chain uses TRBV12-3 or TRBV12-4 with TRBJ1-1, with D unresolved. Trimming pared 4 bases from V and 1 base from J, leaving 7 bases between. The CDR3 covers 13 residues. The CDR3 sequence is CASSYTENTEAFF. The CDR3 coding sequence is TGTGCCAGCAGTTATACAGAGAACACTGAAGCTTTCTTT.

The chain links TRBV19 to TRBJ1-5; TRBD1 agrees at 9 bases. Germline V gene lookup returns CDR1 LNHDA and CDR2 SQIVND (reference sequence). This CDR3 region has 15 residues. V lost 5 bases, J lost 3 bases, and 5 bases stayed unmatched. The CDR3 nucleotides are TGTGCCAGTAGTGCGACAGGGGGAGTCAATCAGCCCCAGCATTTT. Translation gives CASSATGGVNQPQHF.

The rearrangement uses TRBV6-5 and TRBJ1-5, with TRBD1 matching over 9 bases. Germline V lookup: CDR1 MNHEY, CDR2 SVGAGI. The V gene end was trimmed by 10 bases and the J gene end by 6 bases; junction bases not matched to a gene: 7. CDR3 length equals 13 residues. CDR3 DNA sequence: TGTGCCATCCGACAGGGGGAATCTCAGCCCCAGCATTTT. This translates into CAIRQGESQPQHF.

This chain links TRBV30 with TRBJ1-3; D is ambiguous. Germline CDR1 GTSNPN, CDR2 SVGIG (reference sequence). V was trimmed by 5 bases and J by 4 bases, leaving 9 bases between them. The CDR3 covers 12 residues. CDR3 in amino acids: CAWSREGNTIYF. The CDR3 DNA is TGTGCCTGGTCTCGCGAGGGAAACACCATATATTTT.

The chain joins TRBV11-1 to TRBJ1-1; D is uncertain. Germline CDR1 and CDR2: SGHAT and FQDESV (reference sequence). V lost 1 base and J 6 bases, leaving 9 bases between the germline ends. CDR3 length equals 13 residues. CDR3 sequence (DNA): TGTGCCAGCAGCTTAGTTCGGGGTCCTGAAGCTTTCTTT. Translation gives CASSLVRGPEAFF. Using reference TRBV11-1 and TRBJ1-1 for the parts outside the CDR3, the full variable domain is EAEVAQSPRYKITEKSQAVAFWCDPISGHATLYWYRQILGQGPELLVQFQDESVVDDSQLPKDRFSAERLKGVDSTLKIQPAELGDSAMYLCASSLVRGPEAFFGQGTRLTVV.

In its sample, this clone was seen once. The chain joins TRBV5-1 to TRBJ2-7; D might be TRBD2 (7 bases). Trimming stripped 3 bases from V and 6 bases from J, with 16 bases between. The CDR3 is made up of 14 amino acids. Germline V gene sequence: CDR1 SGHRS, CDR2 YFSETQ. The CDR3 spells CASSSGGGRGEQYF. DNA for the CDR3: TGCGCCAGCAGCTCGGGGGGCGGGAGAGGCGAGCAGTACTTC.

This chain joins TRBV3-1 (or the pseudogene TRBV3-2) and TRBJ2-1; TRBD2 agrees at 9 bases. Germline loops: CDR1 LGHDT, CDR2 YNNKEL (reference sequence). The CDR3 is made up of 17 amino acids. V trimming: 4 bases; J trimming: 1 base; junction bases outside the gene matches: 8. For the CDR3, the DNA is TGTGCCAGCAGCCCGCATTTAGCGGGAGATTCCTACAATGAGCAGTTCTTC. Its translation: CASSPHLAGDSYNEQFF.

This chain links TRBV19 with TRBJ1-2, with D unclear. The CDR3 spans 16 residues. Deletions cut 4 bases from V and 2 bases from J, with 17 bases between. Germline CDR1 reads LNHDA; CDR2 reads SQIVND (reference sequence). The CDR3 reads CASSRNHLDSNYGYTF. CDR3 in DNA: TGTGCCAGTAGTAGGAACCACCTAGACTCCAACTATGGCTACACCTTC. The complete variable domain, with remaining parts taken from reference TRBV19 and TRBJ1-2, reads DGGITQSPKYLFRKEGQNVTLSCEQNLNHDAMYWYRQDPGQGLRLIYYSQIVNDFQKGDIAEGYSVSREKKESFPLTVTSAQKNPTAFYLCASSRNHLDSNYGYTFGSGTRLTVV.

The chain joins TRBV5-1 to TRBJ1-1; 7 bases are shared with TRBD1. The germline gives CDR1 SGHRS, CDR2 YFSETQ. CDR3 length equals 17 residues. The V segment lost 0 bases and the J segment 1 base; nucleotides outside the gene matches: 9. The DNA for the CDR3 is TGCGCCAGCAGCTTGGATTATTCGACAGGGAGGAACACTGAAGCTTTCTTT. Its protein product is CASSLDYSTGRNTEAFF. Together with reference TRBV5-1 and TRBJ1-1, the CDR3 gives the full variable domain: KAGVTQTPRYLIKTRGQQVTLSCSPISGHRSVSWYQQTPGQGLQFLFEYFSETQRNKGNFPGRFSGRQFSNSRSEMNVSTLELGDSALYLCASSLDYSTGRNTEAFFGQGTRLTVV.